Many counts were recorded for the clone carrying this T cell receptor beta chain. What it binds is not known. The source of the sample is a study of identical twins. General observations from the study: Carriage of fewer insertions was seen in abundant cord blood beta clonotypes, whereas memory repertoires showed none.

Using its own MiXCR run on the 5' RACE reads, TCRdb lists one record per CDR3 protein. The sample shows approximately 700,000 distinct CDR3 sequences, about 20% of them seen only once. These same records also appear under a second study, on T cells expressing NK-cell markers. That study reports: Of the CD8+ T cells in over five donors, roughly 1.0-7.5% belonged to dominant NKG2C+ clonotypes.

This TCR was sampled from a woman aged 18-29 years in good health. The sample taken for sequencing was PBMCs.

The CDR3 nucleotides are TGTGCCAGCAGCTTGGGTGACAGGAACACTGAAGCTTTCTTT. Residues: CASSLGDRNTEAFF. J is TRBJ1-1 and V is TRBV5-6; D perhaps matches TRBD1 (5 bases). The CDR3 loop spans 14 amino acids. Germline V lookup: CDR1 SGHDT, CDR2 YYEEEE. V shed 0 bases and J shed 1 base, with 7 bases lying between them.